Detailed here is one TCR beta chain. Together with a sample-barcoded 5' primer, a J-beta primer mix was included in a second PCR lasting about 6 to 12 cycles. TCRdb recomputed calls from the 5' RACE reads with MiXCR, one row per CDR3 protein. The sample consists of about 540,000 distinct CDR3 sequences, 24% of them appearing once. This entry comes from a study of blood T cells in healthy people across ages. V lost 7 bases and J lost 0; bases outside the gene matches: 6. The CDR3 loop spans 15 amino acids. In germline, CDR1 is SGHNT, CDR2 YYREEE (reference sequence). These same records also appear under a second study, on T cells of mothers and their children.

The origin of this receptor is a boy younger than 18 in good health. V gene TRBV5-4 combines with J gene TRBJ2-3, with TRBD2 identical over 9 bases. Sample: blood. CDR3 amino acids: CASAAGGLSTDTQYF. The DNA for the CDR3 is TGTGCCAGCGCGGCGGGGGGGCTTAGCACAGATACGCAGTATTTT.